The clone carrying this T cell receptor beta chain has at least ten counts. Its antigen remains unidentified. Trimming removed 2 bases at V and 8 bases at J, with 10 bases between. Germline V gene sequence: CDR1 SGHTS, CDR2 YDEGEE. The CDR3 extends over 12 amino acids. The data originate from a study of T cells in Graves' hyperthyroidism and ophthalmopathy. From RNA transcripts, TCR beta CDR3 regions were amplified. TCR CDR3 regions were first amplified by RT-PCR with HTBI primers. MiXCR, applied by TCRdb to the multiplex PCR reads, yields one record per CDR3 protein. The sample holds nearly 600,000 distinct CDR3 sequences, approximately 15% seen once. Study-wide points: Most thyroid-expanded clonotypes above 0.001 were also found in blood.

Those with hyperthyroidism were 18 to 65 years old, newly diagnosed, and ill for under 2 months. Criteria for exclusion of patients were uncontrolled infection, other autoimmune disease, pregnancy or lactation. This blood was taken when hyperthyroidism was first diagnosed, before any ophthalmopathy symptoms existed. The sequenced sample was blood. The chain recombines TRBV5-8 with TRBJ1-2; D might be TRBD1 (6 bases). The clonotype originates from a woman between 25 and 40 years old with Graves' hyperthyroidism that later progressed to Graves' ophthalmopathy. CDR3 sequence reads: CASSFSGEGYTF. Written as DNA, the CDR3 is TGTGCCAGCAGCTTTTCAGGGGAAGGCTACACCTTC.